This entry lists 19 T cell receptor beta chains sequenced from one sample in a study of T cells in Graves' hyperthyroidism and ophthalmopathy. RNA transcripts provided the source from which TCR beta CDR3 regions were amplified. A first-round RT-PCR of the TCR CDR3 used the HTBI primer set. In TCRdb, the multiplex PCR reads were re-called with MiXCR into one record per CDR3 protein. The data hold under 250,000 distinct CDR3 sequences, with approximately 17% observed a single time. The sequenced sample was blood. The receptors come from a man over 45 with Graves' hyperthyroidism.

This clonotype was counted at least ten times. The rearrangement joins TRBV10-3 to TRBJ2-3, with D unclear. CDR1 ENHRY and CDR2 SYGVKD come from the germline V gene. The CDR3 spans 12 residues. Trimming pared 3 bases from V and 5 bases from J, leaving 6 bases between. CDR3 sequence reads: CAISETGDTQYF. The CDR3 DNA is TGTGCCATCAGTGAAACCGGAGATACGCAGTATTTT.

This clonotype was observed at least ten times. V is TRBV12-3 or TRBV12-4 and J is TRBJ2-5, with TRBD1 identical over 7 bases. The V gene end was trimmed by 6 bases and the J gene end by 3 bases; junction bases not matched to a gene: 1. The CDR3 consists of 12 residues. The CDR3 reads CASRGTEETQYF. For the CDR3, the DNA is TGTGCCAGCAGGGGGACAGAAGAGACCCAGTACTTC.

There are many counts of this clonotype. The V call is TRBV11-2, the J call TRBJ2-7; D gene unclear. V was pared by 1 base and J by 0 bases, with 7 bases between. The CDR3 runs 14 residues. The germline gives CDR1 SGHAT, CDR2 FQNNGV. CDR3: CASSLAERSYEQYF. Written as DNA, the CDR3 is TGTGCCAGCAGCTTAGCTGAGCGCTCCTACGAGCAGTACTTC.

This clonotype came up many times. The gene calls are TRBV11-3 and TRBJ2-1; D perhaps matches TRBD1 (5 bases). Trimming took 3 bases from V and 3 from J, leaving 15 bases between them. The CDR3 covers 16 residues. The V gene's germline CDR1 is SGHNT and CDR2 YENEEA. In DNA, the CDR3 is TGTGCCAGCAGCTTCGCAGGGCCAGCCTTCTACAATGAGCAGTTCTTC. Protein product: CASSFAGPAFYNEQFF.

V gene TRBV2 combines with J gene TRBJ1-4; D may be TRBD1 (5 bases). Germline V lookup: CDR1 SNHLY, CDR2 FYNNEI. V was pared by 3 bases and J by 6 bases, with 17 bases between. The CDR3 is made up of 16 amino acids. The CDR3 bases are TGTGCCAGCAGTGATCTAGTAGCAGGGACTCATGAAAAACTGTTTTTT. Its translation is CASSDLVAGTHEKLFF.

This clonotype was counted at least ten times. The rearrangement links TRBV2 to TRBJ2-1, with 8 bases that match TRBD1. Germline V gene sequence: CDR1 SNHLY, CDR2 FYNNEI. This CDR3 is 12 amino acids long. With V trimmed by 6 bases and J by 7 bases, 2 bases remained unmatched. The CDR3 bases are TGTGCCAGCAGAAACAGGGGGAATGAGCAGTTCTTC. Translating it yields CASRNRGNEQFF.

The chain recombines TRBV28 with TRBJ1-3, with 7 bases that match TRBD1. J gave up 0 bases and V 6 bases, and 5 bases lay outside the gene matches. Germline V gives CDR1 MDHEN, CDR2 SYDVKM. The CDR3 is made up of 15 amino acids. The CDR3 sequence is CASRDRAHSGNTIYF. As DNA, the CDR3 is TGTGCCAGCAGAGACAGGGCCCACTCTGGAAACACCATATATTTT.

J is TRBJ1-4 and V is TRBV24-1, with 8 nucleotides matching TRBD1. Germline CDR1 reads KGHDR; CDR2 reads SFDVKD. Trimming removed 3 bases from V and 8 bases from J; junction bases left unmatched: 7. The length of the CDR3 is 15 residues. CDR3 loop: CATSDPTGDVEKLFF. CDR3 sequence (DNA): TGTGCCACCAGTGATCCGACAGGGGATGTAGAAAAACTGTTTTTT.

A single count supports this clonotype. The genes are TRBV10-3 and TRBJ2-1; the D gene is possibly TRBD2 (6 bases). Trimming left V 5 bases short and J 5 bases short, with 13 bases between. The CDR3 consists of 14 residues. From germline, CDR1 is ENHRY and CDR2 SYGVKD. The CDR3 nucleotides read TGTGCCATCAGTCCCGGGACTTTAAACAATGAGCAGTTCTTC. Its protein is CAISPGTLNNEQFF.

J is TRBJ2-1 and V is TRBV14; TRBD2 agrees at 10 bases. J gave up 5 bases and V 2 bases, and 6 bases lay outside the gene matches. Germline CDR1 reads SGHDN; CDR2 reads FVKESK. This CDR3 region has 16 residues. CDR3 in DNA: TGTGCCAGCAGCCAACTCCGCGGGACTAGCGACAATGAGCAGTTCTTC. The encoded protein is CASSQLRGTSDNEQFF.

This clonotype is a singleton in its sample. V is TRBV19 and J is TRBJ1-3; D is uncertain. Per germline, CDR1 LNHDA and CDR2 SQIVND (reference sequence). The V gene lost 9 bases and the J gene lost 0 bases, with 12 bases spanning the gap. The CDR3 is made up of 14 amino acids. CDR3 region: CARQTPVSGNTIYF. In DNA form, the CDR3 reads TGTGCCAGGCAGACCCCCGTCTCTGGAAACACCATATATTTT.

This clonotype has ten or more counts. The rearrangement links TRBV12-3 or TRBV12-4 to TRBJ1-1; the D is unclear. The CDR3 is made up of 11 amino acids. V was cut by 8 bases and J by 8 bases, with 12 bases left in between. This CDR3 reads CASQNEGEAFF. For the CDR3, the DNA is TGTGCCAGCCAAAACGAGGGAGAAGCTTTCTTT.

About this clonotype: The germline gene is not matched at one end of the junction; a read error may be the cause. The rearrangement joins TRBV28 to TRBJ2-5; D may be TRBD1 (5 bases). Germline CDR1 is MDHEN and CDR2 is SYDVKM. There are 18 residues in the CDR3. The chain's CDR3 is CASSPKVGARAAQVTQYF. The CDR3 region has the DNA TGTGCCAGCAGTCCGAAAGTCGGCGCCAGGGCGGCGCAAGTGACCCAGTACTTC.

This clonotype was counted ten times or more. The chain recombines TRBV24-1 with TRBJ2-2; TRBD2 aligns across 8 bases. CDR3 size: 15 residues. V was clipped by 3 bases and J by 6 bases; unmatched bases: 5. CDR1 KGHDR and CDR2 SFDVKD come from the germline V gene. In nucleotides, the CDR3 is TGTGCCACCAGTGATCGATTCGGGAGGGCCGGGGAGCTGTTTTTT. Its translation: CATSDRFGRAGELFF.

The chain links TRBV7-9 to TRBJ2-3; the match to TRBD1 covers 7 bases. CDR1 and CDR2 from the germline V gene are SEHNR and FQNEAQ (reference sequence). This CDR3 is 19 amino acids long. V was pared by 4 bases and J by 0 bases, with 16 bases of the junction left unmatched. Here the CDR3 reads CASSSPTGTGTPSTDTQYF. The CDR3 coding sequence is TGTGCCAGCAGCTCCCCGACAGGGACGGGAACCCCCAGCACAGATACGCAGTATTTT.

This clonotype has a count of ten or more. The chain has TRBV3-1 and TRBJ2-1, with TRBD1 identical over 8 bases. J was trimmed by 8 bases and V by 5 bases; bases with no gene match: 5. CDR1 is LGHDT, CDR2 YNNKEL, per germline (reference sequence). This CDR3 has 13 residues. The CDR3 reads CASSKGQGDEQFF. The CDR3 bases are TGTGCCAGCAGCAAAGGACAGGGCGATGAGCAGTTCTTC.

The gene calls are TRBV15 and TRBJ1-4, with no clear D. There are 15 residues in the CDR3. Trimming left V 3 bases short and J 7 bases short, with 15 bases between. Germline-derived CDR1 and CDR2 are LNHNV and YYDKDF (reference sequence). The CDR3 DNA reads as TGTGCCACCAGCAGCCTTAATTACGAGAGTGAAAAACTGTTTTTT. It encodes CATSSLNYESEKLFF.

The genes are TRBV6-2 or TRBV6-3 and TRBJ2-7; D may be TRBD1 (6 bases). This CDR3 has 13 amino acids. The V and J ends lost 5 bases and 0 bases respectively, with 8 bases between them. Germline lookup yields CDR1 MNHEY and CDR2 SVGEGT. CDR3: CASSRTDSYEQYF. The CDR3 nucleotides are TGTGCCAGCAGTAGGACAGACTCCTACGAGCAGTACTTC.

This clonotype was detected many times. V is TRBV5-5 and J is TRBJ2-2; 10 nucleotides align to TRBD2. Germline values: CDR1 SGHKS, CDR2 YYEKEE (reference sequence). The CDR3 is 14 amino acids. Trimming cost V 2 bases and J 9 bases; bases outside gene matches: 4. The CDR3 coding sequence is TGTGCCAGCAGCTTCTCTAGCGGGAGCCGGGAGCTGTTTTTT. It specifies CASSFSSGSRELFF.